The 24 T cell receptor beta chains below were found in one sample sequenced in a study of T-cell memory formation after mild COVID-19. TCRdb redid the calling of the 5' RACE reads with MiXCR, one entry per CDR3 protein. Of hundreds of thousands of distinct CDR3 sequences in the sample, about 20% were seen once. Material: PBMCs or a T cell subset sorted from them (not recorded which). The receptors come from an adult woman who had mild COVID-19 (a few samples of this study predate the infection). Cell type and time point are not known.

This clonotype was picked up a small number of times. V is TRBV12-3 or TRBV12-4 and J is TRBJ1-1, with 8 bases identical to TRBD1. Losses at the gene ends were 1 base for V and 1 base for J; bases not matched to a gene: 5. The CDR3 extends over 16 amino acids. In nucleotides, the CDR3 is TGTGCCAGCAGTTTAGGGAGAGACAGGGGGAACACTGAAGCTTTCTTT. This codes for CASSLGRDRGNTEAFF.

The chain couples TRBV10-3 to TRBJ1-2, with 8 bases matching TRBD1. Germline V gene data show CDR1 as ENHRY and CDR2 as SYGVKD. This CDR3 region has 13 residues. Unmatched junction bases numbered 6, after V lost 6 bases and J lost 6 bases. The CDR3 DNA reads as TGTGCCATCAGCCAAGGGACAGGCGATGGCTACACCTTC. Its translation is CAISQGTGDGYTF.

The gene calls are TRBV24-1 and TRBJ2-3, with TRBD1 identical over 9 bases. Germline trimming cut 6 bases from V and 1 base from J; bases unmatched to any gene: 1. This CDR3 has 14 amino acids. Per the germline V gene, CDR1 is KGHDR and CDR2 is SFDVKD. CDR3 residues: CATSTGGRTDTQYF. CDR3 in DNA: TGTGCCACCAGTACAGGGGGCCGCACAGATACGCAGTATTTT.

The chain has TRBV6-5 and TRBJ2-3; no firm D call. Between the trimmed V and J ends, which lost 2 bases and 6 bases, there was a span of 6 bases. The CDR3 loop spans 12 amino acids. Germline V CDR1 and CDR2: MNHEY, SVGAGI. The CDR3 nucleotides are TGTGCCAGCAGTTACGGACGGGATACGCAGTATTTT. Protein sequence: CASSYGRDTQYF.

This chain uses TRBV30 with TRBJ2-1, with TRBD2 identical over 7 bases. This CDR3 comprises 13 residues. V was pared by 8 bases and J by 2 bases, with 6 bases of the junction left unmatched. Looked up from germline, CDR1 is GTSNPN and CDR2 is SVGIG (reference sequence). CDR3 region: CATGGTAYNEQFF. DNA for the CDR3: TGTGCCACCGGGGGGACCGCCTACAATGAGCAGTTCTTC.

The rearrangement uses TRBV2 and TRBJ2-3, with TRBD2 identical over 9 bases. V dropped 1 base and J dropped 4; count of bases not matched to a gene: 6. From germline, CDR1 is SNHLY and CDR2 FYNNEI. The CDR3 runs 16 residues. The CDR3 spells CASSEGLAGEADTQYF. The CDR3 DNA reads as TGTGCCAGCAGTGAAGGGTTAGCGGGAGAGGCAGATACGCAGTATTTT. Full variable domain (rest looked up from reference TRBV2 and TRBJ2-3): EPEVTQTPSHQVTQMGQEVILRCVPISNHLYFYWYRQILGQKVEFLVSFYNNEISEKSEIFDDQFSVERPDGSNFTLKIRSTKLEDSAMYFCASSEGLAGEADTQYFGPGTRLTVL.

The chain joins TRBV27 to TRBJ2-2, with D maybe TRBD1 (6 bases). The CDR3 loop spans 14 amino acids. The V end was cut by 2 bases, the J end by 6 bases, with 10 bases between. Per the germline V gene, CDR1 is MNHEY and CDR2 is SMNVEV (reference sequence). CDR3 DNA: TGTGCCAGCAGTTTAGTAGGGGGTGCCGGGGAGCTGTTTTTT. Amino acid sequence: CASSLVGGAGELFF.

This rearrangement joins TRBV27 to TRBJ2-3; the D gene is possibly TRBD1 (6 bases). The V and J ends lost 4 bases and 3 bases respectively, with 20 bases between them. CDR3 length: 17 amino acids. Looked up from germline, CDR1 is MNHEY and CDR2 is SMNVEV (reference sequence). This chain's CDR3 is CASSYLSALGGTDTQYF. Here the CDR3 DNA reads TGTGCCAGCAGTTATCTCTCGGCTTTAGGGGGTACAGATACGCAGTATTTT.

J is TRBJ1-1 and V is TRBV20-1; a possible D gene is TRBD1 (5 bases). The V end was cut by 2 bases, the J end by 0 bases, with 10 bases between. CDR3 size: 14 residues. Germline CDR1 is DFQATT and CDR2 is SNEGSKA (reference sequence). The CDR3 protein is CSARLSGMNTEAFF. In DNA form, the CDR3 reads TGCAGTGCTAGACTGTCAGGGATGAACACTGAAGCTTTCTTT.

This clonotype was recorded a few times. The genes are TRBV6-6 and TRBJ1-4; 11 positions agree with TRBD1. Germline CDR1 and CDR2: MNHNY and SVGAGI (reference sequence). With V trimmed by 3 bases and J by 4 bases, 4 bases remained unmatched. The CDR3 runs to 16 residues. CDR3 DNA: TGTGCCAGCAGTTATGGACAGGGGGCCGTTAATGAAAAACTGTTTTTT. The encoded protein is CASSYGQGAVNEKLFF.

This clonotype has more than one count but fewer than ten. The chain recombines TRBV30 with TRBJ1-5; D is ambiguous. Trimming took off 1 base at V and 4 bases at J, with 8 bases between the two ends. The CDR3 loop spans 13 amino acids. The germline gives CDR1 GTSNPN, CDR2 SVGIG (reference sequence). In DNA form, the CDR3 reads TGTGCCTGGAGTGCGGCGGTGAATCAGCCCCAGCATTTT. Protein sequence: CAWSAAVNQPQHF.

This rearrangement joins TRBV4-2 to TRBJ2-7, with D perhaps assigned TRBD1 or TRBD2 (6 bases each). The CDR3 sequence is 14 residues long. V was trimmed by 0 bases and J by 6 bases, leaving 12 bases between them. Germline CDR1 is LGHNA and CDR2 is YNFKEQ. The CDR3 region has the DNA TGTGCCAGCAGCCAAGATCCGGGGGCCGGCGAGCAGTACTTC. This sequence encodes CASSQDPGAGEQYF.

This clonotype was seen a few times. The CDR3 coding sequence is TGCAGTGCAAGTGAGGGTGGGGAGACCCAGTACTTC. This translates into CSASEGGETQYF. The chain employs TRBV20-1 and TRBJ2-5; D is possibly TRBD2 (5 bases). V dropped 6 bases and J dropped 5 bases, with 13 bases sitting between them. The CDR3 has 12 residues. CDR1 is DFQATT and CDR2 is SNEGSKA in the germline V gene (reference sequence).

This clonotype was counted only a few times. The chain has TRBV18 and TRBJ1-5, with D unresolved. Trimming left V 3 bases short and J 8 bases short, with 8 bases between. Germline CDR1 KGHSH, CDR2 LQKENI. The length of the CDR3 is 12 residues. CDR3: CASSPAPEPQHF. CDR3 DNA sequence: TGTGCCAGCTCACCGGCCCCGGAGCCCCAGCATTTT.

At least ten counts were recorded for this clonotype. J is TRBJ2-3 and V is TRBV12-3 or TRBV12-4, with TRBD2 as a possible D gene (5 bases). The CDR3 has 13 residues. V dropped 6 bases and J dropped 4 bases, with 11 bases sitting between them. The chain's CDR3 is CASSLGAADTQYF. The DNA of the CDR3 is TGTGCCAGCAGCTTGGGAGCGGCAGATACGCAGTATTTT.

The CDR3 region is CASSPPYATNTGELFF. CDR3 DNA sequence: TGTGCCAGCTCACCACCGTACGCCACGAACACCGGGGAGCTGTTTTTT. This chain connects TRBV18 to TRBJ2-2; D gene ambiguous. CDR3 length: 16 amino acids. V was cut by 0 bases and J by 0 bases, with 8 bases left in between. Germline CDR1 is KGHSH and CDR2 is LQKENI.

Only a few counts were recorded for this clonotype. The V gene is TRBV20-1, the J gene TRBJ2-7, with D possibly TRBD1 on 6 matching bases. Trimming pared 6 bases from V and 4 bases from J, leaving 19 bases between. Germline CDR1 is DFQATT and CDR2 is SNEGSKA (reference sequence). This CDR3 is built from 14 residues. Here the CDR3 DNA reads TGCAGTGCCCAACAGGCAGGGGACACTTACGAGCAGTACTTC. Amino acid sequence: CSAQQAGDTYEQYF.

This chain uses TRBV15 with TRBJ2-1; TRBD2 is a possible D gene (5 bases). Germline V gene sequence: CDR1 LNHNV, CDR2 YYDKDF (reference sequence). The CDR3 is 13 amino acids. V was cut by 9 bases and J by 4 bases, with 13 bases left in between. The CDR3 region is CATRRFQYNEQFF. CDR3 DNA: TGTGCCACTAGGAGGTTCCAGTACAATGAGCAGTTCTTC. Looking up the rest from reference TRBV15 and TRBJ2-1 gives the full variable domain: DAMVIQNPRYQVTQFGKPVTLSCSQTLNHNVMYWYQQKSSQAPKLLFHYYDKDFNNEADTPDNFQSRRPNTSFCFLDIRSPGLGDTAMYLCATRRFQYNEQFFGPGTRLTVL.

The V call is TRBV15, the J call TRBJ2-7; D may match TRBD1 or TRBD2 (6 bases each). The germline CDR1 and CDR2 sequences are LNHNV and YYDKDF (reference sequence). Trimming removed 1 base from V and 5 bases from J, with 15 bases in between. The CDR3 is 15 amino acids. CDR3 nucleotide sequence: TGTGCCACCAGCAGAGTTGTTGGGGGCGGGGACGAGCAGTACTTC. Its translation is CATSRVVGGGDEQYF.

The chain uses TRBV19 and TRBJ2-7; 7 nucleotides line up with TRBD2. The length of the CDR3 is 14 residues. From germline, CDR1 is LNHDA and CDR2 SQIVND (reference sequence). Losses at the gene ends were 6 bases for V and 4 bases for J; bases not matched to a gene: 9. The CDR3 DNA reads as TGTGCCAGTAGGACGGGAGGATCCAAGTACGAGCAGTACTTC. Protein product: CASRTGGSKYEQYF.

This clonotype was picked up a small number of times. The J gene is TRBJ2-1, the V gene TRBV19; possible D gene TRBD2, 5 bases. Germline CDR1 is LNHDA and CDR2 is SQIVND (reference sequence). The CDR3 is 15 amino acids. The V gene lost 3 bases and the J gene lost 4 bases, with 13 bases spanning the gap. The DNA of the CDR3 is TGTGCCAGTAGTATGGCAAGGACTGGGTACAATGAGCAGTTCTTC. It translates to CASSMARTGYNEQFF.

This clonotype has more than one count but fewer than ten. The chain uses TRBV29-1 and TRBJ2-3; 8 positions agree with TRBD1. Looked up from germline, CDR1 is SQVTM and CDR2 is ANQGSEA. V was clipped by 6 bases and J by 4 bases; unmatched bases: 12. The CDR3 consists of 15 residues. The CDR3 sequence is CSVDGTGGAPDTQYF. The CDR3 DNA sequence: TGCAGCGTGGATGGGACAGGTGGGGCCCCAGATACGCAGTATTTT.

This clonotype showed up just a few times. The chain carries TRBV9 and TRBJ1-5, with D possibly TRBD1 on 5 matching bases. From germline, CDR1 is SGDLS and CDR2 YYNGEE. The CDR3 spans 15 residues. V shed 0 bases and J shed 4 bases, with 11 bases lying between them. CDR3 sequence reads: CASSVGAGGNQPQHF. The CDR3 DNA follows: TGTGCCAGCAGCGTAGGGGCCGGGGGGAATCAGCCCCAGCATTTT.

There are a few counts of this clonotype. CDR3: CASSQDKGAYEQYF. The CDR3 DNA is TGTGCCAGCAGCCAAGACAAGGGGGCTTACGAGCAGTACTTC. The chain carries TRBV4-2 and TRBJ2-7, with 7 positions matching TRBD1. Germline V CDR1 and CDR2: LGHNA, YNFKEQ. The V and J ends lost 0 bases and 4 bases, in that order; junction bases with no gene match: 3. The CDR3 spans 14 residues.